Sequencing of this T cell receptor (beta chain) was carried out in a study of blood T cells in healthy people across ages. Study-level information: About one barcoded beta molecule per two T cells was the capture yield of template switching.

Combining a sample-barcoded 5' primer with a J-beta primer mix, a second PCR ran for about 6 to 11 cycles. TCRdb re-called the 5' RACE reads through MiXCR, storing one row per CDR3 protein. The sample holds roughly 1,700,000 distinct CDR3 sequences, about 30% seen once. The germline V gene encodes CDR1 KGHDR and CDR2 SFDVKD. The CDR3 length is 13 residues. Trimming stripped 4 bases from V and 15 bases from J, with 18 bases between. V and J are TRBV24-1 and TRBJ2-4; D unclear. The TCR comes from a woman in her thirties in good health. Sequenced material: blood. CDR3 residues: CATSDLSLYERYF. The DNA of the CDR3 is TGTGCCACCAGTGACCTGTCCCTCTACGAGCGGTACTTC.